This T cell receptor beta chain was identified in a study of blood T cells in healthy people across ages. Primers used in a second PCR of about 6 to 11 cycles were a sample-barcoded 5' primer and a J-beta primer mix. TCRdb processed the 5' RACE reads anew with MiXCR; each CDR3 protein has one entry. Of about 620,000 distinct CDR3 sequences in the sample, more than 20% were seen once. This clonotype was observed a few times. The origin of this receptor is a man aged 65 to 79 in good health. The sequencing sample was made of blood.

CDR3 amino acids: CASSGGRGIRGGDEQFF. The CDR3 DNA sequence: TGTGCCAGCAGTGGGGGAAGGGGAATACGAGGCGGGGATGAGCAGTTCTTC. The gene calls are TRBV2 and TRBJ2-1; D might be TRBD2 (6 bases). The V and J ends lost 4 bases and 8 bases respectively, with 24 bases between them. Germline assignment: CDR1 SNHLY and CDR2 FYNNEI. The CDR3 length is 17 residues.